What follows describes a single TCR beta chain. No antigen is known for it. No base qualities exist here, and no much larger clone lies one base off it. This specimen belongs to a study of CD8+ T cells in alopecia areata (dated by TCRdb to 2017 to 2018). Concerning the study at large: Treated patients were enrolled in an open-label pilot trial of oral tofacitinib at 5 to 10 mg twice daily for moderate-to-severe alopecia areata. In humans, TCRbeta sequencing was performed on scalp tissue and on sorted CD4+ and CD8+ peripheral blood T cells from healthy controls and from patients with patchy or totalis/universalis alopecia areata. Clonality in the scalp was compared among normal scalp (n=4), patchy alopecia areata scalp (n=8), and alopecia totalis/universalis scalp (n=8). TCRbeta CDR3 regions were amplified by immunoSEQ multiplex PCR using 35 Vbeta forward and 13 Jbeta reverse primers. The RNA source kit depended on sample type: the PAXgene miRNA kit for fixed scalp, the miRNeasy kit for PBMCs, and the RNeasy kit for mouse skin. Biopsies were taken from tofacitinib-treated patients at baseline and at 4 and 24 weeks of treatment, and a later scalp biopsy was taken in several of the tofacitinib-treated patients. Tofacitinib was administered for 6 to 18 months, and 6 months of follow-up off drug were then conducted to assess delayed response and recurrence. In both human patients and the C3H/HeJ mouse model, the study applied high-throughput TCRbeta sequencing to look at T cell clonal expansion in alopecia areata. General study outcomes and caveats: Compared with normal scalp, lesional scalp, particularly in alopecia totalis/universalis, had higher clonality and more expanded CD8+ clones, which suggests antigenic drive. Shared TCR sequences between patients were less evident than in mice, which may be partly attributable to HLA diversity in the patient population. Unlike mouse skin, which is dominated by gammadelta T cells, normal human skin has resident alphabeta T cells that are also sequenced, and this complicates analysis of the scalp TCR repertoire.

The library was prepared using the immunoSEQ multiplex PCR assay. For TCR sequencing, RNA was extracted from every sample and reverse transcribed into cDNA to serve as template. First-strand cDNA was synthesized using SuperScript III with a 2:1 mix of oligo-dT and random hexamers. A synthetic immune receptor repertoire was used to measure amplification bias, and any remaining bias was corrected computationally. Per the original workflow: Raw reads were preprocessed to remove errors, and CDR3 was defined by IMGT conventions from the conserved cysteine to phenylalanine. Clonality was computed as 1 minus the Shannon entropy, with the entropy normalized by log2 of the number of productive unique TCRs. CD4 or CD8 identity of scalp clones was inferred by cross-referencing scalp TCRbeta sequences with sorted blood CD4 and CD8 repertoires. TCRdb's version of the immuneACCESS table is confined to in-frame rearrangements and falls short of the full clone set. An unresolved V gene accounts for under half of the shortfall where checked; the remainder is of unknown origin. Clone size and the V and J calls come from that table; the DNA yielded D and trimming. This sample holds fewer than 200,000 clones; 65% to 75% were observed only once. The top ten clones comprise roughly 11% of the sample.

The CDR3 runs 15 amino acids, cysteine and phenylalanine included. Left in the record is the CDR3 DNA by itself, 45 bases read in frame from the first base. CDR1 SGHAT and CDR2 FQNNGV were looked up in the germline V gene. Relative to germline, V is missing 4 bases and J is missing 6 bases, with 9 bases of the junction outside any gene match. The label giving this sample's time point can be read as: baseline before oral tofacitinib. Lesional scalp punch biopsies and peripheral blood were obtained from alopecia areata patients. PBMCs were isolated by density centrifugation and stained for CD3, CD4 and CD8, after which CD4+ and CD8+ T cells were sorted on a FACSAria.

The sample here was CD8+ T cells sorted from blood, taken at week 0. Recombination linked TRBV11-2 to TRBJ2-1, and TRBD1 matches 7 of the central bases. This receptor was identified in a human donor with alopecia areata. The CDR3 here reads CASSYRGSTANEQFF. The sequenced DNA is TGTGCCAGCAGCTACAGGGGCTCGACGGCCAATGAGCAGTTCTTC.